The clone carrying this T cell receptor (beta chain) was recorded many times. Unique molecular identifiers featured in how the TCRbeta library was prepared. MiXCR, applied by TCRdb to the PCR reads, yields one record per CDR3 protein. The table includes fewer than 150,000 distinct CDR3 sequences, under 30% detected once. The data derive from a study of T-cell reconstitution after alpha-beta-depleted transplantation in children. Germline V gene sequence: CDR1 MNHEY, CDR2 SMNVEV (reference sequence). The CDR3 is 16 amino acids. V was trimmed by 3 bases and J by 4 bases, leaving 17 bases between them. The specimen was PBMCs, mostly from graft donor cells, collected 180 days after TCRalphabeta/CD19-depleted stem cell transplant. The clonotype originates from a male patient under 10 years old who had a stem cell transplant for chronic granulomatous disease, so the T cells may come from the graft donor. The chain couples TRBV27 to TRBJ2-3, with D maybe TRBD2 (6 bases). CDR3 nucleotide sequence: TGTGCCAGCAGTTTTGTTGGGGTTCGCGGGGCAGATACGCAGTATTTT. It translates to CASSFVGVRGADTQYF.